The 11 T cell receptor beta chains presented below share a single source sample, sequenced in a study of graft-versus-host responses after intestinal transplantation. Antigens of these TCRs are unknown. The repertoire was sequenced with immunoSEQ multiplex PCR; TCRdb's copy has only in-frame clones and lacks some. The table records approximately 88,000 clones, less than 95% of them present only once. The specimen comprised unstimulated CD4+ T cells sorted from spleen or lymph node cells, sampled before transplant. These receptors were collected from a human donor who was the organ donor for an intestinal transplant.

The chain uses TRBV6-5 and TRBJ2-5; D may be TRBD2 (6 bases). Germline V gene sequence: CDR1 MNHEY, CDR2 SVGAGI. The CDR3 sequence is 16 residues long. V lost 4 bases and J lost 5, with 20 bases in between. CDR3 DNA: TGTGCCAGCAGTTTACGGGACTCCCGGGGCCGGGAGACCCAGTACTTC. Amino acid sequence: CASSLRDSRGRETQYF.

This rearrangement joins TRBV4-1 to TRBJ2-1; 11 bases match TRBD2. This CDR3 is 19 amino acids long. From germline, CDR1 is MGHRA and CDR2 YSYEKL. Trimming at V came to 6 bases and at J to 7 bases, leaving 20 bases not matched to a gene. CDR3 bases: TGCGCCAGCAGTCCAAGATTGCTAGCGGGGGGCCCGACGGGGAATGAGCAGTTCTTC. It codes for CASSPRLLAGGPTGNEQFF.

The sample holds one count of this clone. This chain uses TRBV5-1 with TRBJ2-7; 10 positions match TRBD1. Germline CDR1 is SGHRS and CDR2 is YFSETQ. V shed 4 bases, J shed 9 bases, and the junction held 13 bases outside the gene matches. The CDR3 has 15 amino acids. CDR3 sequence: CASSLGQGGMGSQYF. CDR3 in DNA: TGCGCCAGCAGCCTAGGACAGGGGGGTATGGGCTCGCAGTACTTC.

This rearrangement joins TRBV5-1 to TRBJ1-1; D is unclear. Germline V gene lookup returns CDR1 SGHRS and CDR2 YFSETQ. V was cut by 2 bases and J by 1 base, with 9 bases left in between. The CDR3 totals 14 residues. CDR3 sequence (DNA): TGCGCCAGCAGCTTAAACAGACAGAACACTGAAGCTTTCTTT. Translating it yields CASSLNRQNTEAFF.

The chain couples TRBV10-2 to TRBJ1-1; 8 bases fit TRBD1. The germline V gene has CDR1 WSHSY and CDR2 SAAADI. The CDR3 sequence is 14 residues long. The junction had 4 bases not matched to a gene; V was cut back by 4 bases and J by 3 bases. This chain's CDR3 is CASSGNRGYTEAFF. DNA for the CDR3: TGCGCCAGCAGTGGAAACAGGGGGTACACTGAAGCTTTCTTT.

This rearrangement joins TRBV6-1 to TRBJ1-2; the D is unclear. The CDR3 totals 15 residues. Germline V lookup: CDR1 MNHNS, CDR2 SASEGT. Between the trimmed V and J ends, which lost 2 bases and 4 bases, there was a span of 14 bases. Written as DNA, the CDR3 is TGTGCCAGCAGTGAATACGGAGGTCGCGCCTATGGCTACACCTTC. Translation gives CASSEYGGRAYGYTF.

The chain is built from TRBV12-5 and TRBJ1-5, with D unclear. Per germline, CDR1 LGHNT and CDR2 FRNRAP. Deletions cut 7 bases from V and 3 bases from J, with 4 bases between. The CDR3 consists of 11 residues. CDR3 nucleotides: TGTGCTAGTGCTGACAATCAGCCCCAGCATTTT. It is translated as CASADNQPQHF. The whole variable domain, filled in from reference TRBV12-5 and TRBJ1-5, reads DARVTQTPRHKVTEMGQEVTMRCQPILGHNTVFWYRQTMMQGLELLAYFRNRAPLDDSGMPKDRFSAEMPDATLATLKIQPSEPRDSAVYFCASADNQPQHFGDGTRLSIL.

The gene calls are TRBV7-3 and TRBJ1-1; no clear D gene. This CDR3 region has 13 residues. V gave up 3 bases and J gave up 4 bases, with 9 bases separating them. CDR1 is SGHTA and CDR2 is FQGTGA in the germline V gene. The CDR3 sequence: CASSLERATEAFF. DNA for the CDR3: TGTGCCAGCAGCTTGGAGAGGGCCACTGAAGCTTTCTTT.

The chain carries TRBV5-4 and TRBJ2-6; unclear D gene. V dropped 2 bases and J dropped 3 bases, with 15 bases sitting between them. The CDR3 runs 17 residues. Germline assignment: CDR1 SGHNT and CDR2 YYREEE (reference sequence). The CDR3 nucleotides read TGTGCCAGCAGCTTTAGTCCAACCTTAGATGGGGCCAACGTCCTGACTTTC. Its protein is CASSFSPTLDGANVLTF.

The chain recombines TRBV28 with TRBJ1-2; 7 nucleotides match TRBD1. The CDR3 covers 13 residues. Germline CDR1 reads MDHEN; CDR2 reads SYDVKM. V lost 5 bases, J lost 5 bases, and 5 bases stayed unmatched. The CDR3 here is CASSRTGAYGYTF. CDR3 sequence (DNA): TGTGCCAGCAGTCGAACAGGGGCATATGGCTACACCTTC.

The gene calls are TRBV5-6 and TRBJ1-1, with 7 bases fitting TRBD1. The CDR3 totals 14 residues. The germline V gene encodes CDR1 SGHDT and CDR2 YYEEEE. The V gene end was trimmed by 2 bases and the J gene end by 5 bases; junction bases not matched to a gene: 6. For the CDR3, the DNA is TGTGCCAGCAGCTTTGGAGGGGGCCGGACTGAAGCTTTCTTT. This translates into CASSFGGGRTEAFF.